A selection of T cell receptor beta chains follows, all from one sample in a study of blood T cell repertoires in COVID-19. Here immunoSEQ multiplex PCR was the method, and the copy in TCRdb shows in-frame clones only, minus some. This table holds about 200,000 clones, around nine tenths found once. The specimen sequenced was peripheral blood. These receptors came from a man younger than 35 with active or convalescent COVID-19. CDR3s include the opening cysteine and the closing phenylalanine or tryptophan.

cdr3_aa: CAWKRTANTGELFF; v_call: TRBV30; j_call: TRBJ2-2
cdr3_aa: CASSQEATGDYTF; v_call: TRBV3-1/TRBV3-2; j_call: TRBJ1-2
cdr3_aa: CASSLYQGAAEAFF; v_call: TRBV5-1; j_call: TRBJ1-1
cdr3_aa: CASSFGQGYNEQFF; v_call: TRBV27; j_call: TRBJ2-1
cdr3_aa: CASSLVGAGGDNEQFF; v_call: TRBV7-2; j_call: TRBJ2-1
cdr3_aa: CASGGGNQPQHF; v_call: TRBV12-5; j_call: TRBJ1-5
cdr3_aa: CASSLGGSQETQYF; v_call: TRBV5-1; j_call: TRBJ2-5
cdr3_aa: CASSQDQGAKNSPLHF; v_call: TRBV4-3; j_call: TRBJ1-6
cdr3_aa: CSVGDRVSGNTIYF; v_call: TRBV29-1; j_call: TRBJ1-3
cdr3_aa: CASSEGGAKPYGYTF; v_call: TRBV9; j_call: TRBJ1-2
cdr3_aa: CASSLGLAGAETQYF; v_call: TRBV18; j_call: TRBJ2-5
cdr3_aa: CASSVGQGSNTGELFF; v_call: TRBV9; j_call: TRBJ2-2